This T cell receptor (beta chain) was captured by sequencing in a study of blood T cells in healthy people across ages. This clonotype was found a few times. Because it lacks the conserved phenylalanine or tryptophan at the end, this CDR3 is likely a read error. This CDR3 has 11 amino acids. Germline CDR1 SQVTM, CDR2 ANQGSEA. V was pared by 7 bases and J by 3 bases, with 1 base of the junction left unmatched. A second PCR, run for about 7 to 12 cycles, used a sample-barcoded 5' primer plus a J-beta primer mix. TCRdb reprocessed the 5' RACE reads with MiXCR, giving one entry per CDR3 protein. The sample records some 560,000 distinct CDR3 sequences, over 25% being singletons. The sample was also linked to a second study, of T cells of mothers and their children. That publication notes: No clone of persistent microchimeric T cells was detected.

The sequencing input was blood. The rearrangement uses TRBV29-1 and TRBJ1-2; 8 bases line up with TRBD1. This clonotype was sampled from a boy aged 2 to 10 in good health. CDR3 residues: CSAGQDYGYTL. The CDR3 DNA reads TGCAGCGCGGGACAGGACTATGGCTACACCCTC.